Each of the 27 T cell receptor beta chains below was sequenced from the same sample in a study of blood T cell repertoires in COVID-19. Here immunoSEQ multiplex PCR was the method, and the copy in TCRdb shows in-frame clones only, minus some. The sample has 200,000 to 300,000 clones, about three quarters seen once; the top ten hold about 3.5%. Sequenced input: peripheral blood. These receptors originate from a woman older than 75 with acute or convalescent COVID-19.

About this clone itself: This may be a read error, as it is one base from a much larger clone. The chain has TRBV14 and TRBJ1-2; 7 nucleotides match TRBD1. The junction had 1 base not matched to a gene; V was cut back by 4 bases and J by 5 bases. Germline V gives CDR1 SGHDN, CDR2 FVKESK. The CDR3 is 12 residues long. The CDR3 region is CASSPTGYGYTF. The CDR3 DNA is TGTGCCAGCAGCCCGACAGGGTATGGCTACACCTTC. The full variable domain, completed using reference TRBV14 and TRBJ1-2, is EAGVTQFPSHSVIEKGQTVTLRCDPISGHDNLYWYRRVMGKEIKFLLHFVKESKQDESGMPNNRFLAERTGGTYSTLKVQPAELEDSGVYFCASSPTGYGYTFGSGTRLTVV.

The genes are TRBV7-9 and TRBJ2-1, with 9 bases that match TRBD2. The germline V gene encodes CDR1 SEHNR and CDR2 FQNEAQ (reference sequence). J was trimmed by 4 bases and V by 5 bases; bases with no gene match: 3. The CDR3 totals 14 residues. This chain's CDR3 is CASSQTSGYNEQFF. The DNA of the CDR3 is TGTGCCAGCAGCCAGACTAGCGGTTACAATGAGCAGTTCTTC.

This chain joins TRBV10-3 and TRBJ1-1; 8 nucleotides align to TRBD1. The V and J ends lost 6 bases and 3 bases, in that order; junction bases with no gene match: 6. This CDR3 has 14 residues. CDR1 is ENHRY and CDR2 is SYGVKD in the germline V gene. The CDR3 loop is CAISADREDTEAFF. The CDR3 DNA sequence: TGTGCCATCAGCGCGGACAGGGAGGACACTGAAGCTTTCTTT.

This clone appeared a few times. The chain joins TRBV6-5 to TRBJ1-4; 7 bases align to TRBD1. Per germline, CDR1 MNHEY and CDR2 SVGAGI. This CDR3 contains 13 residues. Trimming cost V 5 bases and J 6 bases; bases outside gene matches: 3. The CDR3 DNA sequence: TGTGCCAGCAGTAGACAGGGTTATGAAAAACTGTTTTTT. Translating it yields CASSRQGYEKLFF.

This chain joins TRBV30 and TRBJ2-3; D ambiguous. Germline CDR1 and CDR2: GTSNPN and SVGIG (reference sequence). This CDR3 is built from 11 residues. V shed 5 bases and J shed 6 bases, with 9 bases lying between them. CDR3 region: CAWSNADTQYF. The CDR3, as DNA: TGTGCCTGGTCGAACGCGGATACGCAGTATTTT.

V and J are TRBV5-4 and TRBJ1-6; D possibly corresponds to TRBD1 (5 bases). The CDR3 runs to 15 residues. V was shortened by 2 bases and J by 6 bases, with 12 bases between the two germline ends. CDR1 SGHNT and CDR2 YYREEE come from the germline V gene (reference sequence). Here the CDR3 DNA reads TGTGCCAGCAGCTTTACGACAGACCTTAATTCACCCCTCCACTTT. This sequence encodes CASSFTTDLNSPLHF.

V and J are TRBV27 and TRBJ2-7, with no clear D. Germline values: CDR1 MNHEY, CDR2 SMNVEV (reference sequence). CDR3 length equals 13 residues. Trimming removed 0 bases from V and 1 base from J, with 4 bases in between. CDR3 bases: TGTGCCAGCAGTTTATCTATGTCCTACGAGCAGTACTTC. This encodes CASSLSMSYEQYF.

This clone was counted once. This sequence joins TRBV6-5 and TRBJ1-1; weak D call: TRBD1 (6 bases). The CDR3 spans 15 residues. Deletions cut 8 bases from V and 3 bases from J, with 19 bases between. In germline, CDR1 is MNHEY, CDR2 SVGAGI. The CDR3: CASRTGQTGDTEAFF. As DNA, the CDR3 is TGTGCCAGCCGAACAGGGCAAACTGGAGACACTGAAGCTTTCTTT.

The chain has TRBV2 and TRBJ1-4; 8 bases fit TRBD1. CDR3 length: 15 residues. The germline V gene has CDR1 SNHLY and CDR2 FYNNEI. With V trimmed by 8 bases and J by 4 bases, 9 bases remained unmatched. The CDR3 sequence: CASAGQGLGNEKLFF. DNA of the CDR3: TGTGCCAGCGCAGGACAGGGCCTAGGTAATGAAAAACTGTTTTTT.

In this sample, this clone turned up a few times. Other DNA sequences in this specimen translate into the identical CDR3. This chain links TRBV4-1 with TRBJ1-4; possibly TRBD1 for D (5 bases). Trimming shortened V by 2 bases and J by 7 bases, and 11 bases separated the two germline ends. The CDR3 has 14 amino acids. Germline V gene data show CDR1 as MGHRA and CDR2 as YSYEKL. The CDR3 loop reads CASSQQGLGEKLFF. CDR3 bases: TGCGCCAGCAGCCAACAGGGTTTGGGTGAAAAACTGTTTTTT.

The CDR3 loop is CASSFGGDSSGNTIYF. CDR3 DNA: TGTGCCAGCTCATTCGGCGGGGATTCCTCTGGAAACACCATATATTTT. The V call is TRBV5-4, the J call TRBJ1-3; D gene uncertain. This CDR3 is 16 amino acids long. Germline V CDR1 and CDR2: SGHNT, YYREEE (reference sequence). With 7 bases removed from V and 0 bases from J, the gap between germline ends came to 17 bases.

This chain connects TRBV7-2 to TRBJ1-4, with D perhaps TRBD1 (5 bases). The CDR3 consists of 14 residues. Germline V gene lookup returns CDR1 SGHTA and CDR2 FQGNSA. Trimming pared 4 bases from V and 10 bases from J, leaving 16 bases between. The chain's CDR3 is CASSSESGRGKLFF. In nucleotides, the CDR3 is TGTGCCAGCAGCTCAGAGTCAGGGCGGGGAAAACTGTTTTTT.

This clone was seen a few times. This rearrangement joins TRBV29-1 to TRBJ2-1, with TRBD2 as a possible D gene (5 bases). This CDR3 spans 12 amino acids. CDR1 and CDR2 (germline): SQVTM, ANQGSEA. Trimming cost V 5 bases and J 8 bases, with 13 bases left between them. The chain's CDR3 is CSVRLASDEQFF. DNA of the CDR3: TGCAGCGTTAGGCTAGCAAGCGATGAGCAGTTCTTC.

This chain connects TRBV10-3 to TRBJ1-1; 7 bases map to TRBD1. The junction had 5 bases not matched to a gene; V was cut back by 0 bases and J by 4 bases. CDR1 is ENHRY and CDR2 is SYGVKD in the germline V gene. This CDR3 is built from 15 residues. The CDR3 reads CAISESPYRGTEAFF. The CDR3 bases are TGTGCCATCAGTGAGTCACCCTACAGGGGCACTGAAGCTTTCTTT.

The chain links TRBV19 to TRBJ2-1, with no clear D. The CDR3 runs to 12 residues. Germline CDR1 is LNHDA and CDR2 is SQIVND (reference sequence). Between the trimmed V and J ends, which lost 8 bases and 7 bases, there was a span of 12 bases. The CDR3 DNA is TGTGCCAGTGGCGGCAGTAAGAATGAGCAGTTCTTC. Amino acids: CASGGSKNEQFF.

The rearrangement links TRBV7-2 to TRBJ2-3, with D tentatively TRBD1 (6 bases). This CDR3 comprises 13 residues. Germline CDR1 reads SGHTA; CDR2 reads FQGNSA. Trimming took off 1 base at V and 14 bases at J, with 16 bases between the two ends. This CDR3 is CASSLGGLPWLYF. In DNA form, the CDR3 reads TGTGCCAGCAGCTTAGGGGGGCTTCCGTGGTTGTATTTT.

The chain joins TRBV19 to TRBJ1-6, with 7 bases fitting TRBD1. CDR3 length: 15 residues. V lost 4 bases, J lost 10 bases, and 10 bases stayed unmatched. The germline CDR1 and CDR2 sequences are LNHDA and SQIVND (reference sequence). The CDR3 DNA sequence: TGTGCCAGTAGTACACAGGGGACGAGCGGGTCACCCCTCCACTTT. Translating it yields CASSTQGTSGSPLHF.

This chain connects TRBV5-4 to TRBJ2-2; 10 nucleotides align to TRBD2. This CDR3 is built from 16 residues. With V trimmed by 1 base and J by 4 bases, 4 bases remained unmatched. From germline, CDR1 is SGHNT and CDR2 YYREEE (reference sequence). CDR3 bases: TGTGCCAGCAGCTTGTCCGGGACTAGCGCCACCGGGGAGCTGTTTTTT. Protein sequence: CASSLSGTSATGELFF.

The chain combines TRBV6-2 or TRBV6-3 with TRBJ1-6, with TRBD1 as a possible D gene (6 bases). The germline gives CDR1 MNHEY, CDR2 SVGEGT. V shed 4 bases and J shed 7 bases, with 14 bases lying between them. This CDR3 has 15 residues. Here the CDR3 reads CASSFSGVGNSPLHF. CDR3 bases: TGTGCCAGCAGTTTCTCAGGGGTCGGGAATTCACCCCTCCACTTT.

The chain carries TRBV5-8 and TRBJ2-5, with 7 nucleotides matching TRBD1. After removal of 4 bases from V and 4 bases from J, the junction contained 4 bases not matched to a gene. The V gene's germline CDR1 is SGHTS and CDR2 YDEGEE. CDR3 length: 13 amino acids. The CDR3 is CASSRRQGETQYF. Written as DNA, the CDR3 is TGTGCCAGCAGCCGCCGACAGGGAGAGACCCAGTACTTC.

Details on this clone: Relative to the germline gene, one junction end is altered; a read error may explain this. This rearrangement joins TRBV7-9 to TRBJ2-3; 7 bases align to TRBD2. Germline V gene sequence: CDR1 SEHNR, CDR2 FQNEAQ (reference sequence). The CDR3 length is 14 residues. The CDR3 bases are TGTGCCAGCAGCCTAGCGGAGCTGGCAGATACGCAGTATTTT. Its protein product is CASSLAELADTQYF. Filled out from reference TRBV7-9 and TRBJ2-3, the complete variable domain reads DTGVSQNPRHKITKRGQNVTFRCDPISEHNRLYWYRQTLGQGPEFLTYFQNEAQLEKSRLLSDRFSAERPKGSFSTLEIQRTEQGDSAMYLCASSLAELADTQYFGPGTRLTVL.

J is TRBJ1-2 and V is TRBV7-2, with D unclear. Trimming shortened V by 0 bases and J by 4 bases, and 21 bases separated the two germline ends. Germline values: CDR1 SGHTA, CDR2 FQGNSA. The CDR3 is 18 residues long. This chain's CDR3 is CASSLARGIISTGYGYTF. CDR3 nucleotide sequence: TGTGCCAGCAGCTTAGCGCGAGGTATAATCTCAACGGGCTATGGCTACACCTTC.

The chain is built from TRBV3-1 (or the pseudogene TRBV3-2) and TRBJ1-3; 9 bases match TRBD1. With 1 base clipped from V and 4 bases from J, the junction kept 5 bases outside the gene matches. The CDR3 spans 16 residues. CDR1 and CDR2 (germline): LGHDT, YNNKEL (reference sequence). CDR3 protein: CASSQAGTGIGNTIYF. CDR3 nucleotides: TGTGCCAGCAGCCAAGCCGGGACAGGGATCGGAAACACCATATATTTT.

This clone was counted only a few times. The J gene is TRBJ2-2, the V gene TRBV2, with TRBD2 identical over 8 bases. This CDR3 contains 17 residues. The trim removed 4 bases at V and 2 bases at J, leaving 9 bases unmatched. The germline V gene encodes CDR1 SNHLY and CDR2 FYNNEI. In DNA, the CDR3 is TGTGCCAGCAGTGCCCGGGGGGTAGCGGGAAACACCGGGGAGCTGTTTTTT. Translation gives CASSARGVAGNTGELFF.

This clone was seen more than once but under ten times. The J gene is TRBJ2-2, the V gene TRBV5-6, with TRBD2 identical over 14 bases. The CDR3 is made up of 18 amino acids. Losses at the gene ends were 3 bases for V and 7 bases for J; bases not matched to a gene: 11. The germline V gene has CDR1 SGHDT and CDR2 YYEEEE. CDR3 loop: CASSSRLAGGPSGGELFF. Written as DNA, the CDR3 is TGTGCCAGCAGCTCGCGACTAGCGGGAGGGCCTTCAGGCGGGGAGCTGTTTTTT.

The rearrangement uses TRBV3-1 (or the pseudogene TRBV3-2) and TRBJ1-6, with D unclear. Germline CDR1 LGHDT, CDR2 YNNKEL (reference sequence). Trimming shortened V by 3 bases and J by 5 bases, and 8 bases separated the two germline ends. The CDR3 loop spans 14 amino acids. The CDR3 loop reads CASSHNTNNSPLHF. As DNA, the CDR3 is TGTGCCAGCAGCCATAACACAAATAATTCACCCCTCCACTTT.

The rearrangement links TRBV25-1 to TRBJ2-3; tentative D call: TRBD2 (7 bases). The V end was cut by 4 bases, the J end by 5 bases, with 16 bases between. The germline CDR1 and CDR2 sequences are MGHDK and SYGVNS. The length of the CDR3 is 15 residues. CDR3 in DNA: TGTGCCAGCAGTGGGGTTGGGGGGGCTGGAGATACGCAGTATTTT. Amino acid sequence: CASSGVGGAGDTQYF.